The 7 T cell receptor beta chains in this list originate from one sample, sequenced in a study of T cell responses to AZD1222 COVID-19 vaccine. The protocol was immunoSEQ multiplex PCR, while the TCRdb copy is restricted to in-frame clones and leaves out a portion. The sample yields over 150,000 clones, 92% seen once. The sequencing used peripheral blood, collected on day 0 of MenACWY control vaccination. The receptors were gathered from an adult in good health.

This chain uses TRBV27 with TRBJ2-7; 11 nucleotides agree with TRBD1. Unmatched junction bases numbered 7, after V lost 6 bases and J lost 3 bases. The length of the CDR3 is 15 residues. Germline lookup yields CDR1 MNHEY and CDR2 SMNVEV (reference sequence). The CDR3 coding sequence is TGTGCCAGCAGCCGCACCGGGACAGGGGGCTACGAGCAGTACTTC. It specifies CASSRTGTGGYEQYF.

The CDR3 loop reads CASSARTSGMGDTQYF. Here the CDR3 DNA reads TGTGCCAGCAGCGCTCGGACTAGCGGGATGGGAGATACGCAGTATTTT. The chain carries TRBV9 and TRBJ2-3, with 12 nucleotides matching TRBD2. The CDR3 has 16 residues. The junction had 7 bases not matched to a gene; V was cut back by 3 bases and J by 5 bases. In germline, CDR1 is SGDLS, CDR2 YYNGEE. Variable domain in full (rest from reference TRBV9 and TRBJ2-3): DSGVTQTPKHLITATGQRVTLRCSPRSGDLSVYWYQQSLDQGLQFLIQYYNGEERAKGNILERFSAQQFPDLHSELNLSSLELGDSALYFCASSARTSGMGDTQYFGPGTRLTVL.

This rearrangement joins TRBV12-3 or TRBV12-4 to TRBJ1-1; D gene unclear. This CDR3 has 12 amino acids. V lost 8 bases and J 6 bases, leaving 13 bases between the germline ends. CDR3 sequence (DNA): TGTGCCAGCGGCCGGCCACCCTCTGAAGCTTTCTTT. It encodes CASGRPPSEAFF.

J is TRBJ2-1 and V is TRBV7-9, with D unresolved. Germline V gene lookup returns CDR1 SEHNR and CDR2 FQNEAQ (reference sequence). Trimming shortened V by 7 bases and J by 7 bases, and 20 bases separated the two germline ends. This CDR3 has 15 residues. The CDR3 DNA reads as TGTGCCAGCAACCCCCCCCTCGCGAGTGGGAATGAGCAGTTCTTC. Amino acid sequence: CASNPPLASGNEQFF.

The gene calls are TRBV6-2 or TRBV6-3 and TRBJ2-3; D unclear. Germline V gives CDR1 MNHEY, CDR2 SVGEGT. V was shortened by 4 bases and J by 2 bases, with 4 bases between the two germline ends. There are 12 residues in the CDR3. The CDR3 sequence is CASSFSTDTQYF. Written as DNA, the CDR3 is TGTGCCAGCAGTTTCTCCACAGATACGCAGTATTTT.

The CDR3 DNA sequence: TGTGCCAGCAGCTCCCCGGGGACATGGGAAAAGCAGTTCTTC. It is translated as CASSSPGTWEKQFF. The rearrangement joins TRBV7-2 to TRBJ2-1, with D possibly matching TRBD1 (6 bases). The CDR3 spans 14 residues. The germline V gene has CDR1 SGHTA and CDR2 FQGNSA. Trimming removed 4 bases from V and 11 bases from J, with 18 bases in between.

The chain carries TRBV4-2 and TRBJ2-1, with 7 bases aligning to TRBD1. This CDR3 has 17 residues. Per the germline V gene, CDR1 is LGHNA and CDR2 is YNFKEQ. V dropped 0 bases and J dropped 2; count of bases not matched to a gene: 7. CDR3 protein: CASSQDLDGTAYNEQFF. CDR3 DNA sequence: TGTGCCAGCAGCCAAGATTTAGACGGGACAGCCTACAATGAGCAGTTCTTC.